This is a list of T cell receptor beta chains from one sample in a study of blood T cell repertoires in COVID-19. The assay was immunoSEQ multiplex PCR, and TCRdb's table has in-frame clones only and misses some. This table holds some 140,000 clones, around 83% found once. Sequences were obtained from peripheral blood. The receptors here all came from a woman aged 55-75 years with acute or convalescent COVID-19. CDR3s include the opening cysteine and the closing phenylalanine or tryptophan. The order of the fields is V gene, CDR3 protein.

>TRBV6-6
CASSSLGRGQETQYF
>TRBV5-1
CASSLEQITDTQYF
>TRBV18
CASSPGSGFNSPLHF
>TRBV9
CASSARDRGLTGELFF
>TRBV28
CASSPTDRGNTIYF
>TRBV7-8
CASSLWGLNTEAFF
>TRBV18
CASRESLAGGSNEQFF
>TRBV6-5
CASSLQGGSYGYTF
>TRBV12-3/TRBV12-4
CASSLGGGSPLHF
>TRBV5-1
CASSWPTGSATNEKLFF
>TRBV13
CASSQQGGYGYTF
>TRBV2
CASINYRAHSPLHF
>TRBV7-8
CASSLGGSGSSYNEQFF
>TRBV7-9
CASSSPGQGTPLHF
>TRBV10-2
CASSEPGQGVGRDTEAFF
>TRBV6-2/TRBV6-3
CASSRTGVENEQYF
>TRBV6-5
CASSLRTYEQYF
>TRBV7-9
CASSRDRRGTEAFF
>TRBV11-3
CASSPSRSSPGANVLTF
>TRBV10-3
CAIRAQSSSYEQYF
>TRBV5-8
CASSPSQGSSYNEQFF
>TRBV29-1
CSGREQLNTEAFF
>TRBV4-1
CASSQRLAGGQETQYF
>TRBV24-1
CATSNTGTGSVGYTF
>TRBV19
CASSILGRETQYF
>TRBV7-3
CASSLQGAGNTGELFF
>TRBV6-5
CASSYQGQAGNTIYF
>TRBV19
CASSEGLVGAEAFF
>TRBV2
CASKGAGKWVTEAFF
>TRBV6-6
CASSEGVYGYTF
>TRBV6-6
CASSSGGGNRSPLHF
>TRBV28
CASNPYGGNQPQHF
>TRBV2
CASSGHISSTDTQYF
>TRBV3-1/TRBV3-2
CASSRIGQGNTEAFF
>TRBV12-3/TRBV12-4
CASRRGYNEQFF
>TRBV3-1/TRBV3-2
CASSQERAGAVNGVAKNIQYF
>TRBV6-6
CASAPEVGEQFF
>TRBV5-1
CASSLGAGQAKGDGYTF
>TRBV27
CASSLLPDRGTQYF